Listed here is a single T cell receptor beta chain. Generated by immunoSEQ multiplex PCR, the TCRdb table keeps only in-frame clones and is missing some. Of roughly 140,000 clones in the sample, approximately 80% were seen once. This record comes from a study of blood T cell repertoires in COVID-19. This CDR3 comprises 16 residues. Germline V gene sequence: CDR1 ENHRY, CDR2 SYGVKD. Trimming at V came to 7 bases and at J to 9 bases, leaving 17 bases not matched to a gene. Sequencing used PBMCs or T cells enriched from blood (not recorded which). The clonotype was recovered from a woman under 30 who had been exposed to COVID-19. The V and J genes are TRBV10-3 and TRBJ1-1; 10 nucleotides align to TRBD1. The CDR3 DNA is TGTGCCATCACCCTAGGACAGGGGGGTTCTGAAAGTAAAGCTTTCTTT. It codes for CAITLGQGGSESKAFF.